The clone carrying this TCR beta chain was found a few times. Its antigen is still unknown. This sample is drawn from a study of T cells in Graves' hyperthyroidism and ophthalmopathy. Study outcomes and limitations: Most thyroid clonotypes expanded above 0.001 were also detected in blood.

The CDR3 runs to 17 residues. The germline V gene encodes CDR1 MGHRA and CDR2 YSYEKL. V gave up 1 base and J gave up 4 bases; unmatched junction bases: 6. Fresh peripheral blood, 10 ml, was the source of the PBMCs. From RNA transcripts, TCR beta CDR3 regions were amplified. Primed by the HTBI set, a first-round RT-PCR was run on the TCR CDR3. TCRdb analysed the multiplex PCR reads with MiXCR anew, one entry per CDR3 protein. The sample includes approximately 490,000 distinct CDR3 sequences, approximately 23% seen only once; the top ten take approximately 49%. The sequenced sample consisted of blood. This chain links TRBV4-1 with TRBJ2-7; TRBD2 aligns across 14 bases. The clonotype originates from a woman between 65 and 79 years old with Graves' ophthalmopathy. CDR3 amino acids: CASSQVGTSGSRYEQYF. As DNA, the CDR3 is TGCGCCAGCAGCCAAGTAGGGACTAGCGGGAGTCGGTACGAGCAGTACTTC.